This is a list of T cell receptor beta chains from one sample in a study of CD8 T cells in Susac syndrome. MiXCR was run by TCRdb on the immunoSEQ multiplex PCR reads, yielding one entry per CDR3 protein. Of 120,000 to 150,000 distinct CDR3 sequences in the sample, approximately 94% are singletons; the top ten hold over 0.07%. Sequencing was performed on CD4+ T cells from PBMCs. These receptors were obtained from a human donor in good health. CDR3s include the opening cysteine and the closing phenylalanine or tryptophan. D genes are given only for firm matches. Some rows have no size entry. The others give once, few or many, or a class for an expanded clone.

TGTGCCAGCACCTTTGGACTAGCGGGATTGGAGCAGTTCTTC,CASTFGLAGLEQFF,TRBV2,TRBD2,once,TRBJ2-1
TGCGCCAGCAGCTTAGCAGGGCGCCTCACAGATACGCAGTATTTT,CASSLAGRLTDTQYF,TRBV5-1,-,once,TRBJ2-3
TGTGCCAGCAGCTTAGGAGCGGGAGGCTACGAGCAGTACTTC,CASSLGAGGYEQYF,TRBV11-3,TRBD2,-,TRBJ2-7
TGCGCCAGCAGCAACGGACTAGCGGGAGGGGGAGAGACCCAGTACTTC,CASSNGLAGGGETQYF,TRBV5-1,TRBD2,-,TRBJ2-5
TGCAGTGCTAGAGAAAGGACGGGACTAGCTTACGAGCAGTACTTC,CSARERTGLAYEQYF,TRBV20-1,TRBD2,-,TRBJ2-7
TGTGCCAGCAGCTTAGGTTTTAGCGGGGTCAGCTCCTACAATGAGCAGTTCTTC,CASSLGFSGVSSYNEQFF,TRBV11-2,TRBD2,-,TRBJ2-1
TGCGCCAGCACCCCCGGGGGTAGCGGCAATGAGCAGTTCTTC,CASTPGGSGNEQFF,TRBV10-2,-,-,TRBJ2-1
TGTGCCAGTAGTAGCGGGAGGACCTACAATGAGCAGTTCTTC,CASSSGRTYNEQFF,TRBV19,TRBD2,-,TRBJ2-1
TGTGCCAGCAGTGAAAACGGCGGGGGTCAAGGGGAGCAGTACTTC,CASSENGGGQGEQYF,TRBV25-1,TRBD2,-,TRBJ2-7
TGCGCCAGCAGCTCGGGACTAGCGGGGCGAACCTACAATGAGCAGTTCTTC,CASSSGLAGRTYNEQFF,TRBV5-1,TRBD2,-,TRBJ2-1
TGTGCCAGCAGCCGGCGACCTAGCGGGACCGGAGGGGGCTACGAGCAGTACTTC,CASSRRPSGTGGGYEQYF,TRBV7-6,TRBD2,-,TRBJ2-7
TGCAGTGCGGTGGGACAGGGGAACTATGGCTACACCTTC,CSAVGQGNYGYTF,TRBV20-1,TRBD1,-,TRBJ1-2
TGTGCCAGTGGAGATACGCAGTATTTT,CASGDTQYF,TRBV2,-,-,TRBJ2-3
TGTGCCAGCAGTGATGACAGCCAAGAGACCCAGTACTTC,CASSDDSQETQYF,TRBV28,-,-,TRBJ2-5
TGTGCCAGCAGCTTAGCACAGGGGGCCCCCTACGAGCAGTACTTC,CASSLAQGAPYEQYF,TRBV7-6,TRBD1,-,TRBJ2-7
TGCAGCGTTGAATTACCTTTTAAAATGAACACTGAAGCTTTCTTT,CSVELPFKMNTEAFF,TRBV29-1,-,-,TRBJ1-1
TGTGCCAGCAGCCAAGTGGGAGGGGCGCGAGACTATGGCTACACCTTC,CASSQVGGARDYGYTF,TRBV14,-,-,TRBJ1-2
TGTGCCATCAGCCCCGGGGAAGTGAACACTGAAGCTTTCTTT,CAISPGEVNTEAFF,TRBV10-3,-,-,TRBJ1-1
TGTGCCACCCGACTAGCGGGAAGTACCGGGGAGCTGTTTTTT,CATRLAGSTGELFF,TRBV11-2,TRBD2,-,TRBJ2-2